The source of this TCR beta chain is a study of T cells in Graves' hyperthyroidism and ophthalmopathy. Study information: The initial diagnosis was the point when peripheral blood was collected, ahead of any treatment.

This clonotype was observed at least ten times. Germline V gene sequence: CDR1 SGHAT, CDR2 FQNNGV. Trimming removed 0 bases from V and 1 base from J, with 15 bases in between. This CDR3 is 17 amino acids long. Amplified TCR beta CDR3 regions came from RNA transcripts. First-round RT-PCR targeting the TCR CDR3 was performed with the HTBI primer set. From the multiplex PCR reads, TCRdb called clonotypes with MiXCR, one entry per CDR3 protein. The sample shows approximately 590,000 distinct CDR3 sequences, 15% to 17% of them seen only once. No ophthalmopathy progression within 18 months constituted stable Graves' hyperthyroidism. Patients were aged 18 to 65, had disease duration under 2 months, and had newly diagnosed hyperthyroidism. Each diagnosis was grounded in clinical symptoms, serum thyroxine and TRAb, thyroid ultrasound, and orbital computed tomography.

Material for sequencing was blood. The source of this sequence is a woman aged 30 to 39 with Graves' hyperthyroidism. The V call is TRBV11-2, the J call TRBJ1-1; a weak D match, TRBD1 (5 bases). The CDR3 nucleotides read TGTGCCAGCAGCTTAGATCTAATGGGGGAACAGAACACTGAAGCTTTCTTT. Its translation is CASSLDLMGEQNTEAFF.